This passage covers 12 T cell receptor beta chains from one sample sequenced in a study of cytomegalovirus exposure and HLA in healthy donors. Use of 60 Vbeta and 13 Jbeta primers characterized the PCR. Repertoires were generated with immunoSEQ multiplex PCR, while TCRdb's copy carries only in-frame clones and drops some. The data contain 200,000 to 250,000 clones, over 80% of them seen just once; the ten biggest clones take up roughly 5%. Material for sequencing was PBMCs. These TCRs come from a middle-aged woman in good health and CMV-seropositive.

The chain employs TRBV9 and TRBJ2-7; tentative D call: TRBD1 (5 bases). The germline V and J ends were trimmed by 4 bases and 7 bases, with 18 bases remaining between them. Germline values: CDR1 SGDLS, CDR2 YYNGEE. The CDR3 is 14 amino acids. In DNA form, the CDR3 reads TGTGCCAGCAGCCCCGCCTCCCGCCAGGGAGAGCAGTACTTC. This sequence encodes CASSPASRQGEQYF. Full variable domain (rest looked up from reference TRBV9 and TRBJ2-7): DSGVTQTPKHLITATGQRVTLRCSPRSGDLSVYWYQQSLDQGLQFLIQYYNGEERAKGNILERFSAQQFPDLHSELNLSSLELGDSALYFCASSPASRQGEQYFGPGTRLTVT.

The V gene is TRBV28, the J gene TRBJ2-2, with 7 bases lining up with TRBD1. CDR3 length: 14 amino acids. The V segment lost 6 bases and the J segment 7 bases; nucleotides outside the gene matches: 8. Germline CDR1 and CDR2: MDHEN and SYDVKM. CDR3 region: CASSPSRQGGELFF. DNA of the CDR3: TGTGCCAGCAGCCCGAGTCGACAGGGCGGGGAGCTGTTTTTT.

The CDR3 protein is CASRLAGGLYEQYF. In nucleotides, the CDR3 is TGTGCCAGCAGACTAGCGGGAGGTCTCTACGAGCAGTACTTC. This chain links TRBV28 with TRBJ2-7; 12 positions agree with TRBD2. The CDR3 sequence is 14 residues long. Germline V lookup: CDR1 MDHEN, CDR2 SYDVKM. V lost 6 bases, J lost 3 bases, and 3 bases stayed unmatched. Supplemented by reference TRBV28 and TRBJ2-7, the full variable domain reads DVKVTQSSRYLVKRTGEKVFLECVQDMDHENMFWYRQDPGLGLRLIYFSYDVKMKEKGDIPEGYSVSREKKERFSLILESASTNQTSMYLCASRLAGGLYEQYFGPGTRLTVT.

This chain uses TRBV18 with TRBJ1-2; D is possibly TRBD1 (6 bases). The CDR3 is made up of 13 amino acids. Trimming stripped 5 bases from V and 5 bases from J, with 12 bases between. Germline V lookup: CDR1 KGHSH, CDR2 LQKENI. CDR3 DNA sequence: TGTGCCAGCTCATCCCAAGGGGGTTATGGCTACACCTTC. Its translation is CASSSQGGYGYTF. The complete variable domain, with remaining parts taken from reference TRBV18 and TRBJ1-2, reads NAGVMQNPRHLVRRRGQEARLRCSPMKGHSHVYWYRQLPEEGLKFMVYLQKENIIDESGMPKERFSAEFPKEGPSILRIQQVVRGDSAAYFCASSSQGGYGYTFGSGTRLTVV.

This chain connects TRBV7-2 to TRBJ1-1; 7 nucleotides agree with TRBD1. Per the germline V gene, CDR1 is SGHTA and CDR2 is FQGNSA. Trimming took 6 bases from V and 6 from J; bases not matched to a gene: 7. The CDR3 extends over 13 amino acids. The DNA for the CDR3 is TGTGCCAGCAGTCAACAGGGGAGGTCTGAAGCTTTCTTT. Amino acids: CASSQQGRSEAFF.

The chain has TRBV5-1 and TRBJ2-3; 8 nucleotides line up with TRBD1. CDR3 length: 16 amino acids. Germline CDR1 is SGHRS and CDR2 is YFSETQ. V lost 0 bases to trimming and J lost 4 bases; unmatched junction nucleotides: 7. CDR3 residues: CASSLVGRGRPDTQYF. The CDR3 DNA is TGCGCCAGCAGCTTGGTCGGCAGGGGGCGCCCAGATACGCAGTATTTT.

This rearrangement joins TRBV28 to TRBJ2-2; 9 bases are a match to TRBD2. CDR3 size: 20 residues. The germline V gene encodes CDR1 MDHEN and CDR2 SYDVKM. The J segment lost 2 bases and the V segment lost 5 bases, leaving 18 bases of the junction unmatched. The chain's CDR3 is CASSGDAGLTTSGNTGELFF. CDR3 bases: TGTGCCAGCAGTGGGGACGCAGGATTGACGACTAGCGGTAACACCGGGGAGCTGTTTTTT.

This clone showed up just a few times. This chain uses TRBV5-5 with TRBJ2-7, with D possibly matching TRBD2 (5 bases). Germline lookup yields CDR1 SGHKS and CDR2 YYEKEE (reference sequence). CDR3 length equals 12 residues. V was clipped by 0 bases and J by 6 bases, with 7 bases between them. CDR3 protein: CASSLAGIEQYF. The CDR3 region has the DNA TGTGCCAGCAGCTTGGCCGGGATCGAGCAGTACTTC.

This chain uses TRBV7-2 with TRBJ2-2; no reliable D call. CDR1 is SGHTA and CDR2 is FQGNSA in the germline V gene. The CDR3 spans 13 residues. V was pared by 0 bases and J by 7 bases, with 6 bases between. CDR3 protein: CASSLALSGELFF. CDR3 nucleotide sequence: TGTGCCAGCAGCTTAGCGCTAAGCGGGGAGCTGTTTTTT.

The CDR3 nucleotides read TGTGCCAGCAGCGTAGCCGACACTAACTATGGCTACACCTTC. Amino acid sequence: CASSVADTNYGYTF. The V gene is TRBV9, the J gene TRBJ1-2; D uncertain. V was trimmed by 0 bases and J by 0 bases, leaving 6 bases between them. Germline V gene sequence: CDR1 SGDLS, CDR2 YYNGEE. CDR3 length equals 14 residues.

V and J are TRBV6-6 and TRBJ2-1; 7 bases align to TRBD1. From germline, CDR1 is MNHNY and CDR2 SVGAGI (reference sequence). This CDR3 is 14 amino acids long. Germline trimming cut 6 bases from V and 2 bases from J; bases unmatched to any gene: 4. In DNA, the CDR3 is TGTGCCAGCAGCCCCGGGACAGCCTACAATGAGCAGTTCTTC. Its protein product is CASSPGTAYNEQFF.

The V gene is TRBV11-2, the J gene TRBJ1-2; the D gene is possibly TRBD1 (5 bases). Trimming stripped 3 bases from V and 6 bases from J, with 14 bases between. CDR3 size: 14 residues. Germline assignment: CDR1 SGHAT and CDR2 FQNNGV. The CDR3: CASSFSRREDGYTF. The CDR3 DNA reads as TGTGCCAGCAGCTTCTCTCGCAGGGAAGATGGCTACACCTTC.